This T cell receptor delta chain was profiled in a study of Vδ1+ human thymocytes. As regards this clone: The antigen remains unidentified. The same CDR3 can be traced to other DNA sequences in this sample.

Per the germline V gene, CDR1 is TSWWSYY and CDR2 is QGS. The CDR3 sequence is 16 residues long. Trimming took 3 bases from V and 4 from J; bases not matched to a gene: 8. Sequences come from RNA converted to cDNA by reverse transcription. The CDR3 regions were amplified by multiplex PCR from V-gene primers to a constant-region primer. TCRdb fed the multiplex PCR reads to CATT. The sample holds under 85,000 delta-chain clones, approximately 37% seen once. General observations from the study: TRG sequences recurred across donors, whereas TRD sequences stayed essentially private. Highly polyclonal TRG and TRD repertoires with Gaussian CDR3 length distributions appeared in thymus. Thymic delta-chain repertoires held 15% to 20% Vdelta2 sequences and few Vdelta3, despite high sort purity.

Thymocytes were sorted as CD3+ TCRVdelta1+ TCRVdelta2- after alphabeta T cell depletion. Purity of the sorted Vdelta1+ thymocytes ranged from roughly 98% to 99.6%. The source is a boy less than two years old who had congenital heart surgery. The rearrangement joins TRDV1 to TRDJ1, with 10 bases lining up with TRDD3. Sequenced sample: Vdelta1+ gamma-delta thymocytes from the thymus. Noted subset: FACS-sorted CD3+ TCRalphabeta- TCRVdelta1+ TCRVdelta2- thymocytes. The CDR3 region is CALGDHTGGCNDKLIF. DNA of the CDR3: TGTGCTCTTGGGGACCATACTGGGGGATGCAACGATAAACTCATCTTT.